The rows below give T cell receptor beta chains drawn from one sample of a study of blood T cell repertoires in COVID-19. Assay used: immunoSEQ multiplex PCR; TCRdb lists only in-frame clones, some missing. The sample lists some 150,000 clones, more than 75% occurring once. The sample was peripheral blood. The receptor source for this set is a woman in her sixties or seventies with acute or convalescent COVID-19. Both conserved end residues are part of each CDR3. A D gene is named only where the DNA matches it firmly. For some rows the clone size is stated as once, few or many, or as a class when expanded; others skip it.

j_call d_call v_call clone_size cdr3_nt cdr3_aa
TRBJ2-3 - TRBV28 - TGTGCCAGCAGACAGGATCCTGGAACAGGTACGCAGTATTTT CASRQDPGTGTQYF
TRBJ2-3 TRBD2 TRBV5-1 - TGCGCCAGCAGCTTCAGACTAGCGGGGAGGTCAGATACGCAGTATTTT CASSFRLAGRSDTQYF
TRBJ2-5 - TRBV7-2 once TGTGCCAGCAGCTTCTTTCAGGGGATGGAGACCCAGTACTTC CASSFFQGMETQYF
TRBJ2-7 TRBD2 TRBV14 - TGTGCCAGCAGCCTAAATTGGGGGGGAACCTACGAGCAGTACTTC CASSLNWGGTYEQYF
TRBJ1-2 TRBD1 TRBV13 - TGTGCCAGCATATTAACAGGGGCAAAGGTTTATGGCTACACCTTC CASILTGAKVYGYTF
TRBJ2-7 - TRBV2 - TGTGCCAGCAATTCCCTAAGGGGGTACGAGCAGTACTTC CASNSLRGYEQYF
TRBJ1-1 - TRBV19 - TGTGCCAGTAGGGTAGGACAGAACACTGAAGCTTTCTTT CASRVGQNTEAFF
TRBJ2-7 - TRBV1 - TGCACCAGCAGCCACCCCGGGGGGACAGGGGCATCCTACGAGCAGTACTTC CTSSHPGGTGASYEQYF
TRBJ1-6 - TRBV7-2 few TGTGCCAGCAGCTTAGTACCAGGGGAGGGGAATTCACCCCTCCACTTT CASSLVPGEGNSPLHF
TRBJ2-1 - TRBV19 - TGTGCCAGTAGCCCTTACACTAGCCCTACCTTCAATGAGCAGTTCTTC CASSPYTSPTFNEQFF
TRBJ1-4 - TRBV15 few TGTGCCACTTGGGGCCGAGGGGGAGTGAGTGAAAAACTGTTTTTT CATWGRGGVSEKLFF
TRBJ2-2 - TRBV19 - TGTGCCACCTATGGTGGGGAGACCACCGGGGAGCTGTTTTTT CATYGGETTGELFF
TRBJ1-1 - TRBV9 - TGTGCCAGCAGTTTTGGAGGGGACACTGAAGCTTTCTTT CASSFGGDTEAFF
TRBJ1-1 TRBD1 TRBV9 - TGTGCCAGCAGCGTACACAGGGGGGGAAACACTGAAGCTTTCTTT CASSVHRGGNTEAFF
TRBJ2-2 TRBD2 TRBV20-1 few TGCAGTGCTAGTATTCGGCGGGAGGGCCGAACCGGGGAGCTGTTTTTT CSASIRREGRTGELFF
TRBJ1-2 - TRBV10-3 many TGTGCCATCAGCTCCGGGGGATGGGGCTATGGCTACACCTTC CAISSGGWGYGYTF
TRBJ2-3 TRBD1 TRBV5-4 - TGTGCCAGCAGCTTGACAGGGGTTCGCACAGATACGCAGTATTTT CASSLTGVRTDTQYF
TRBJ1-6 TRBD1 TRBV7-9 - TGTGCCAGCAGTCATACCCGACAGGGAAATTCACCCCTCCACTTT CASSHTRQGNSPLHF
TRBJ1-2 - TRBV28 - TGTGCCAGCAATGAGGTCTATGGCTACACCTTC CASNEVYGYTF
TRBJ2-1 TRBD2 TRBV7-2 - TGTGCCAGCAGCTCCAGCGGGAGGGATTACAATGAGCAGTTCTTC CASSSSGRDYNEQFF
TRBJ1-5 - TRBV5-6 - TGTGCCAGCAGCTTGGGTTATCGGGAACAGCCCCAGCATTTT CASSLGYREQPQHF
TRBJ1-6 TRBD1 TRBV27 - TGTGCCAGCAGGTCAGGGGGCTTTGATAATTCACCCCTCCACTTT CASRSGGFDNSPLHF
TRBJ2-3 TRBD2 TRBV2 - TGTGCCAGCCGGGGGGGTATAAGCACAGATACGCAGTATTTT CASRGGISTDTQYF
TRBJ2-3 TRBD2 TRBV28 - TGTGCCAGCAGTTTGGGGGGGACTGGAGATACGCAGTATTTT CASSLGGTGDTQYF
TRBJ1-1 - TRBV2 - TGTGCCAGCAGTGAAGGAGCGGCGGGCCTGAACACTGAAGCTTTCTTT CASSEGAAGLNTEAFF
TRBJ2-5 - TRBV15 few TGTGCCACCAGCAGACTAGCCGAAGAGACCCAGTACTTC CATSRLAEETQYF
TRBJ2-2 TRBD1 TRBV6-5 - TGTGCCAGCAGTTGGGACAGATCGAACACCGGGGAGCTGTTTTTT CASSWDRSNTGELFF
TRBJ1-6 TRBD1 TRBV7-2 - TGTGCCAGCAGCTTAGCCCCGGACAGGGAACCGAATAGGCCCCTCCACTTT CASSLAPDREPNRPLHF
TRBJ2-1 TRBD2 TRBV7-2 - TGTGCCAGCAGCTACCCGGGACTATCCGCCAATGAGCAGTTCTTC CASSYPGLSANEQFF
TRBJ1-2 TRBD1 TRBV19 - TGTGCCAGTAGTATATCCGGGACAGGGACTGGGTATGGCTACACCTTC CASSISGTGTGYGYTF
TRBJ2-5 - TRBV5-1 - TGCGCCAGCAGCTTGGATATTCTTGATGTGGGAGATGTGACCCAGTACTTC CASSLDILDVGDVTQYF
TRBJ1-4 - TRBV18 - TGTGCCAGCTCACAAAACAGGGCCAATAATGAAAAACTGTTTTTT CASSQNRANNEKLFF
TRBJ1-1 - TRBV6-5 - TGTGCCAGCGAGGACTTTCCTGAAGCTTTCTTT CASEDFPEAFF
TRBJ2-7 - TRBV2 once TGTGCCAGCAGTTCGGACATTTCCTACGAGCAGTACTTC CASSSDISYEQYF
TRBJ2-1 - TRBV6-1 - TGTGCCAGCAGTGATTCTAGGGCTAGCAGGCACAATGAGCAGTTCTTC CASSDSRASRHNEQFF
TRBJ2-4 TRBD1 TRBV5-1 once TGCGCCAGCACCGGGACAGGGATGGGCATTCAGTACTTC CASTGTGMGIQYF
TRBJ2-1 TRBD2 TRBV4-3 - TGCGCCAGCAGCCAGCAGCGGGAGACCTACAATGAGCAGTTCTTC CASSQQRETYNEQFF
TRBJ2-4 - TRBV24-1 - TGTGCCACCAGTGATTTGAAATGGACTGTAGCCAAAAACATTCAGTACTTC CATSDLKWTVAKNIQYF
TRBJ2-7 - TRBV13 once TGTGCCAGCTCCCTTACCGGGACACCAACCTACGAGCAGTACTTC CASSLTGTPTYEQYF
TRBJ2-1 - TRBV19 - TGTGCCAGTAGTATCGACAGCCTCTCCTACAATGAGCAGTTCTTC CASSIDSLSYNEQFF
TRBJ2-3 TRBD2 TRBV18 - TGTGCCAGCTCACCGGAGACTAGCGGGGGAGCAGATACGCAGTATTTT CASSPETSGGADTQYF
TRBJ2-1 TRBD2 TRBV7-6 - TGTGCCAGCTCCTCGACTAGCGGGAGTAAAAATGAGCAGTTCTTC CASSSTSGSKNEQFF
TRBJ2-3 TRBD2 TRBV7-2 - TGTGCCAGCAGCTCGCGTCCGGGACTAGCCGCAGATACGCAGTATTTT CASSSRPGLAADTQYF
TRBJ1-4 TRBD1 TRBV30 few TGTGCCTGGGACGCCGGGACAGGGAATGAAAAACTGTTTTTT CAWDAGTGNEKLFF
TRBJ2-6 TRBD1 TRBV3-1/TRBV3-2 - TGTGCCAGCGGGTCAAGGGGGCTCTCTGGGGCCAACGTCCTGACTTTC CASGSRGLSGANVLTF
TRBJ2-3 - TRBV6-1 - TGTGCCAGCAGTGAAACCAGGGGGGTTGCGGATACGCAGTATTTT CASSETRGVADTQYF
TRBJ1-4 - TRBV2 - TGTGCCAGCGGGGGCTGGGGTAGCAACGAAAAACTGTTTTTT CASGGWGSNEKLFF
TRBJ1-4 TRBD1 TRBV18 - TGTGCCAGCTCACCAACCGGGACAGTCAATGAAAAACTGTTTTTT CASSPTGTVNEKLFF
TRBJ1-2 - TRBV7-2 - TGTGCCAGCAGCTTAGGCCAGTTGGTGGGCTACACCTTC CASSLGQLVGYTF
TRBJ1-5 - TRBV3-1/TRBV3-2 - TGTGCCAGCAGCCAAGGAGCCCCAGGTGGCCAGCCCCAGCATTTT CASSQGAPGGQPQHF
TRBJ1-4 TRBD1 TRBV6-5 few TGTGCCAGTCCAGGGGGGACAGGGGAGGAAAAACTGTTTTTT CASPGGTGEEKLFF
TRBJ2-5 TRBD1 TRBV6-5 - TGTGCCAGCGGAAAGACAGGGGGAGGGGAGACCCAGTACTTC CASGKTGGGETQYF